The sequence of this T cell receptor beta chain was determined in a study of human T cells and chemical hapten exposure. General study findings and limits: High-frequency TCRs, those above 1 in 1000, stayed the same after DPC sensitization.

Unique molecular identifiers were attached to individual cDNA molecules within the library. Each CDR3 protein gets one entry after TCRdb re-called the RACE reads with MiXCR. The sample includes about 400,000 distinct CDR3 sequences, about 6% seen only once; the top ten take 4.5% to 6%. Per the germline V gene, CDR1 is SGHTA and CDR2 is FQGNSA. This CDR3 spans 14 amino acids. Between the trimmed V and J ends, which lost 5 bases and 1 base, there was a span of 10 bases. This sample's time point: patch test 2, 6 weeks after DPC sensitization. Stated treatment: therapeutic diphenylcyclopropenone sensitization with weekly scalp DPC. Patch tests were applied only after blood draws. Comments on this clonotype: The target antigen is unknown.

The TCR sequence derives from a woman under 30 with alopecia areata. Some clones in this sample may be carry-over from other donors' samples. The chain recombines TRBV7-2 with TRBJ2-3; TRBD2 might be the D (5 bases). The input for sequencing was whole blood, taken in connection with sensitization to the hapten diphenylcyclopropenone (DPC). DNA of the CDR3: TGTGCCAGCAGCCCCGGGGAACGCACAGATACGCAGTATTTT. As protein: CASSPGERTDTQYF. Supplemented by reference TRBV7-2 and TRBJ2-3, the full variable domain reads GAGVSQSPSNKVTEKGKDVELRCDPISGHTALYWYRQSLGQGLEFLIYFQGNSAPDKSGLPSDRFSAERTGGSVSTLTIQRTQQEDSAVYLCASSPGERTDTQYFGPGTRLTVL.